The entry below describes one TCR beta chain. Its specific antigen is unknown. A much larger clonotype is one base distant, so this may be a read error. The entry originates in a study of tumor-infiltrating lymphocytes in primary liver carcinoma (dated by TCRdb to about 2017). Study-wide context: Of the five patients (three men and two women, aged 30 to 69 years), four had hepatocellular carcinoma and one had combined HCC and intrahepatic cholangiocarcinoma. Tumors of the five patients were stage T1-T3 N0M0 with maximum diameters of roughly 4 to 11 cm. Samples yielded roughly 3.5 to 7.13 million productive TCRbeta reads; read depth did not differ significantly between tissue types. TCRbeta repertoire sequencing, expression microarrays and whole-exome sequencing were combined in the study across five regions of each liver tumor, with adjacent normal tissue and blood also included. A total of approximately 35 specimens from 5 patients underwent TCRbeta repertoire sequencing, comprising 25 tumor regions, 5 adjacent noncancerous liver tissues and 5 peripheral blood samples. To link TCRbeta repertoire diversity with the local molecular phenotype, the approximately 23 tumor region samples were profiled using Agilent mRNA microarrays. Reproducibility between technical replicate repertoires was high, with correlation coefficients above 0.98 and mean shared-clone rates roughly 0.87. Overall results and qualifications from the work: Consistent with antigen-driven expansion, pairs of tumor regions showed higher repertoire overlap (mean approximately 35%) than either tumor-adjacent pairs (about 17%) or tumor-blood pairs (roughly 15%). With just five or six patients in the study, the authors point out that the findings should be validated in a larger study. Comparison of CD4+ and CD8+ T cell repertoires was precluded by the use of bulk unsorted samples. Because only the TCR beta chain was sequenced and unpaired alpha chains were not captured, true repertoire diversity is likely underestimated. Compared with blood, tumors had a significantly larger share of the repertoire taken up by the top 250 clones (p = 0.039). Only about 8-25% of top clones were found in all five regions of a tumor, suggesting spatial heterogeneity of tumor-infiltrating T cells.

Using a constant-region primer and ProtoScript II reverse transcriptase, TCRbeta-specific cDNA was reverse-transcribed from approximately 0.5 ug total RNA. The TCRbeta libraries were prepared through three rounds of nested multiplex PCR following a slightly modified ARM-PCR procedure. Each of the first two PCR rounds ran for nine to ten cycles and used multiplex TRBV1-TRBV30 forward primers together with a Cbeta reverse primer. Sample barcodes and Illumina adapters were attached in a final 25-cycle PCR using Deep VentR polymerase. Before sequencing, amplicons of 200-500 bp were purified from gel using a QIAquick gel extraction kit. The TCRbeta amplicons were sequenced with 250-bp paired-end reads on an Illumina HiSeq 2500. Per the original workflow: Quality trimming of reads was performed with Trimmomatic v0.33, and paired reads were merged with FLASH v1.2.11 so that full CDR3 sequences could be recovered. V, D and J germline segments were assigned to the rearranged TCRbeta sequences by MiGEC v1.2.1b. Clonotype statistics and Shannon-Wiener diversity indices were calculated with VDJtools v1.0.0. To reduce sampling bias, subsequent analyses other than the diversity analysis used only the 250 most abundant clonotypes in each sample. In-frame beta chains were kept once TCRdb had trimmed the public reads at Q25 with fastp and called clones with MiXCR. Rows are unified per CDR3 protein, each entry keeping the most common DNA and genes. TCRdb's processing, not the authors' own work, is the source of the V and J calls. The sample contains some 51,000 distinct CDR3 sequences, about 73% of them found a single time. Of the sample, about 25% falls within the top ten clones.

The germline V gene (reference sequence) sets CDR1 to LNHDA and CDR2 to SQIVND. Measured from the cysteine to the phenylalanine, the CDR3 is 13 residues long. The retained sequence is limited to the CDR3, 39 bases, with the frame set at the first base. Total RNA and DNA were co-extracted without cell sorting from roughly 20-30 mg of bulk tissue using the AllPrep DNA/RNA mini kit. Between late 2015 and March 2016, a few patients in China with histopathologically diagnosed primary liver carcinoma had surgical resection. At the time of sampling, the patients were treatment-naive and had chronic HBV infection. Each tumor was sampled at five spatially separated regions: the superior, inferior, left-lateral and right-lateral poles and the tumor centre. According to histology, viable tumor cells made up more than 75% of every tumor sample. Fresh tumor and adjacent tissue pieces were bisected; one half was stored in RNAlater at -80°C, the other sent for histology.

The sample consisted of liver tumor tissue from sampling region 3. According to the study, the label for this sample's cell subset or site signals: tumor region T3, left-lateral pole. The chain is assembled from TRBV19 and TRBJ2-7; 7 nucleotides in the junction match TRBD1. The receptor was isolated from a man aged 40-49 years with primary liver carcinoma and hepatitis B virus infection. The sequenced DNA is TGTGCCGGTAGTACACAAGACAGGGCCGAGCAGTACTTC. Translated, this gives CAGSTQDRAEQYF.